This T cell receptor beta chain was retrieved from a study of blood T cell repertoires in COVID-19. Study-wide context: Both acute and convalescent COVID-19 samples were obtained from the United States, Italy and Spain. Sample material is recorded as cDNA or gDNA derived from T cells, B-cell-depleted T cells, or PBMCs.

Sequenced by immunoSEQ multiplex PCR; TCRdb stores in-frame clones only, minus some. Of 250,000 to 300,000 clones in the sample, approximately 85% were seen once. The V gene's germline CDR1 is KGHSH and CDR2 LQKENI. V lost 3 bases and J lost 2, with 11 bases in between. The CDR3 loop spans 14 amino acids. Sequenced material: peripheral blood. This chain joins TRBV18 and TRBJ2-7; weak D call: TRBD1 (7 bases). The sequence was obtained from a woman aged 25-40 years with acute or convalescent COVID-19. CDR3 sequence reads: CASSPQGGTYEQYF. The CDR3 DNA reads as TGTGCCAGCTCACCTCAGGGGGGTACCTACGAGCAGTACTTC. The whole variable domain, filled in from reference TRBV18 and TRBJ2-7, reads NAGVMQNPRHLVRRRGQEARLRCSPMKGHSHVYWYRQLPEEGLKFMVYLQKENIIDESGMPKERFSAEFPKEGPSILRIQQVVRGDSAAYFCASSPQGGTYEQYFGPGTRLTVT.